Shown below are 13 T cell receptor beta chains from a single sample sequenced in a study of shared clonotypes between healthy human individuals (dated by TCRdb to 2018 to 2020). CD8 naive samples consisted of CD45RO-negative cells that were positively selected for CCR7, yielding a CD45RA+CCR7+ population without TemRA cells. Preparation of the library involved the immunoSEQ multiplex PCR assay. TCRdb re-hosts the immuneACCESS table, in-frame sequences only. Its copies lack some clones; in the studies checked, an unresolved V gene accounts for under half of them, and the cause for the rest is not known. This sample lists more than 2 million clones; approximately 92% were detected once. More than 1.5% of the sample rests with the top ten. Sequenced material: naive CD8+ T cells from PBMCs. The cell subset or site label, as the study defines it: CD45RA+CCR7+. These receptors came from a man younger than 30 in good health. Some clones in this sample may be carry-over from other donors' samples.

This chain connects TRBV5-1 to TRBJ2-7; possible D gene TRBD1, 5 bases. The germline CDR1 and CDR2 sequences are SGHRS and YFSETQ. The CDR3 is 14 residues long. V lost 5 bases and J 7 bases, leaving 19 bases between the germline ends. The CDR3 coding sequence is TGCGCCAGCAGGGCTGGGGCCGTCTGGGAAGAGCAGTACTTC. Encoded protein: CASRAGAVWEEQYF.

The chain joins TRBV4-2 to TRBJ1-2; D ambiguous. Trimming stripped 3 bases from V and 4 bases from J, with 12 bases between. CDR3 size: 14 residues. Germline V gives CDR1 LGHNA, CDR2 YNFKEQ. CDR3 nucleotides: TGTGCCAGCAGCCAGCAAGGGAGCCCCTATGGCTACACCTTC. It specifies CASSQQGSPYGYTF.

This clone was seen only once. V and J are TRBV9 and TRBJ1-2, with 11 bases fitting TRBD1. Germline V gene sequence: CDR1 SGDLS, CDR2 YYNGEE. V lost 3 bases, J lost 3 bases, and 19 bases stayed unmatched. The CDR3 is 20 amino acids. This chain's CDR3 is CASSGSRTGGAVDLDYGYTF. The CDR3 region has the DNA TGTGCCAGCAGCGGATCTCGGACAGGGGGCGCAGTGGATCTGGACTATGGCTACACCTTC.

The CDR3, as DNA: TGTGCCAGCAGCCTTATAGGGGCAATTGACACTGAAGCTTTCTTT. This encodes CASSLIGAIDTEAFF. V usage is TRBV9 and J usage is TRBJ1-1, with D maybe TRBD1 (5 bases). CDR3 size: 15 residues. The germline V and J ends were trimmed by 4 bases and 3 bases, with 16 bases remaining between them. From germline, CDR1 is SGDLS and CDR2 YYNGEE.

The chain carries TRBV12-1 and TRBJ2-2. TRBV12-1 is classified as a pseudogene. The CDR3 contains 18 residues. The CDR3 region has the DNA TGTGCCAGCAGCTTTGCTGACAGGGTAGGACTAGACACCGGGGAGCTGTTTTTT. It translates to CASSFADRVGLDTGELFF.

The chain has TRBV11-3 and TRBJ2-7; 9 positions agree with TRBD1. Germline CDR1 and CDR2: SGHNT and YENEEA. CDR3 length: 14 amino acids. The V and J ends lost 5 bases and 2 bases, in that order; junction bases with no gene match: 4. The CDR3 sequence is CASSTRDRAYEQYF. CDR3 nucleotides: TGTGCCAGCAGCACGCGGGACAGGGCCTACGAGCAGTACTTC.

The chain employs TRBV5-5 and TRBJ1-5, with TRBD1 matching 10 bases. Germline V gene sequence: CDR1 SGHKS, CDR2 YYEKEE (reference sequence). The CDR3 extends over 15 amino acids. Trimming at V came to 4 bases and at J to 6 bases, leaving 7 bases not matched to a gene. The CDR3 reads CASSLGTGVLQPQHF. The CDR3 DNA sequence: TGTGCCAGCAGCCTGGGGACAGGGGTCCTTCAGCCCCAGCATTTT.

The chain links TRBV6-5 to TRBJ1-2, with D possibly TRBD1 on 6 matching bases. The CDR3 runs 14 residues. Trimming took off 6 bases at V and 7 bases at J, with 18 bases between the two ends. Per the germline V gene, CDR1 is MNHEY and CDR2 is SVGAGI. The CDR3 DNA is TGTGCCAGCAGCCAGAGTTTTTTGGGGGCTGGCTACACCTTC. Protein: CASSQSFLGAGYTF.

On this clone itself: Other DNA sequences in this specimen translate into the identical CDR3. This chain uses TRBV4-1 with TRBJ2-7; D perhaps matches TRBD1 (7 bases). The V gene lost 0 bases and the J gene lost 6 bases, with 12 bases spanning the gap. The CDR3 consists of 14 residues. Germline V gene data show CDR1 as MGHRA and CDR2 as YSYEKL. CDR3 nucleotides: TGCGCCAGCAGCCAAGATCCAGGGGGGAGCGAGCAGTACTTC. Its protein is CASSQDPGGSEQYF.

This sequence joins TRBV5-6 and TRBJ1-1; possible D gene TRBD1, 5 bases. Between the trimmed V and J ends, which lost 2 bases and 7 bases, there was a span of 6 bases. This CDR3 is built from 11 residues. Germline V gives CDR1 SGHDT, CDR2 YYEEEE. DNA for the CDR3: TGTGCCAGCAGCTTCAGGGATGAAGCTTTCTTT. Translating gives CASSFRDEAFF. The full variable domain, its missing parts supplied by reference TRBV5-6 and TRBJ1-1, is DAGVTQSPTHLIKTRGQQVTLRCSPKSGHDTVSWYQQALGQGPQFIFQYYEEEERQRGNFPDRFSGHQFPNYSSELNVNALLLGDSALYLCASSFRDEAFFGQGTRLTVV.

This chain connects TRBV27 to TRBJ1-1; TRBD1 agrees at 8 bases. V shed 6 bases, J shed 1 base, and the junction held 4 bases outside the gene matches. Looked up from germline, CDR1 is MNHEY and CDR2 is SMNVEV (reference sequence). This CDR3 spans 14 amino acids. The CDR3: CASSPGQGNTEAFF. The CDR3 DNA is TGTGCCAGCAGCCCCGGACAGGGGAACACTGAAGCTTTCTTT.

The chain links TRBV5-1 to TRBJ2-7, with 7 bases fitting TRBD1. The CDR3 extends over 14 amino acids. The J segment lost 4 bases and the V segment lost 2 bases, leaving 6 bases of the junction unmatched. Germline CDR1 and CDR2: SGHRS and YFSETQ. The CDR3 coding sequence is TGCGCCAGCAGCTTCCGGACAGGACAGTACGAGCAGTACTTC. It specifies CASSFRTGQYEQYF.

This chain connects TRBV4-3 to TRBJ2-2; D is ambiguous. Deletions cut 0 bases from V and 0 bases from J, with 17 bases between. The CDR3 covers 19 residues. The germline CDR1 and CDR2 sequences are LGHNA and YSLEER. The DNA for the CDR3 is TGCGCCAGCAGCCAAGATTTCATTGTAGACACATCGAACACCGGGGAGCTGTTTTTT. This translates into CASSQDFIVDTSNTGELFF.